This TCR beta chain was recorded in a study of T cell responses to AZD1222 COVID-19 vaccine. The V gene end was trimmed by 10 bases and the J gene end by 6 bases; junction bases not matched to a gene: 10. The germline V gene has CDR1 ENHRY and CDR2 SYGVKD. There are 14 residues in the CDR3. The method was immunoSEQ multiplex PCR; TCRdb's version includes in-frame clones alone and lacks a portion of them. In the table there are a few hundred thousand clones, over 85% of which are singletons. The gene calls are TRBV10-3 and TRBJ1-5, with 9 bases fitting TRBD1. The specimen comprised peripheral blood, sampled on day 0 of AZD1222 vaccination. This clonotype originated in an adult in good health. The CDR3 nucleotides are TGTGCCACCACGGGGGACAGGGACGGTCAGCCCCAGCATTTT. This encodes CATTGDRDGQPQHF.